This T cell receptor (beta chain) appears in the sequencing data of a study of cytomegalovirus exposure and HLA in healthy donors. Findings and caveats of the study: Reported performance of the classifier showed diagnosis of cytomegalovirus status with high specificity and sensitivity. Later analysis demonstrated an association between a missense DCLRE1C variant and TCR beta V- and J-gene trimming. Earlier analysis looked at TCR beta V segments, and most were productive about 87% or about 30% of the time.

Note on this clone: Its antigen remains unidentified.

CDR3 length equals 12 residues. CDR1 is ENHRY, CDR2 SYGVKD, per germline. Trimming removed 3 bases from V and 7 bases from J, with 9 bases in between. The PCR ran on 60 Vbeta and 13 Jbeta primers. In the original workflow: Approximately 12 million of the 80 million or so unique TCR beta chains counted in a later analysis were shared. Only in-frame clones appear in the TCRdb table, and some are missing; sequencing was by immunoSEQ multiplex PCR. V and J calls and clone size are given by that table; D and trimming were obtained from the DNA. Among about 140,000 clones listed, 65% to 70% were seen once. The specimen sequenced was PBMCs. This clonotype was obtained from a man in his thirties or forties in good health and CMV-seropositive. J is TRBJ1-2 and V is TRBV10-3; D is perhaps TRBD1 (5 bases). For the CDR3, the DNA is TGTGCCATCAGTGAAGGGGTTAGTGGCTACACCTTC. It translates to CAISEGVSGYTF.